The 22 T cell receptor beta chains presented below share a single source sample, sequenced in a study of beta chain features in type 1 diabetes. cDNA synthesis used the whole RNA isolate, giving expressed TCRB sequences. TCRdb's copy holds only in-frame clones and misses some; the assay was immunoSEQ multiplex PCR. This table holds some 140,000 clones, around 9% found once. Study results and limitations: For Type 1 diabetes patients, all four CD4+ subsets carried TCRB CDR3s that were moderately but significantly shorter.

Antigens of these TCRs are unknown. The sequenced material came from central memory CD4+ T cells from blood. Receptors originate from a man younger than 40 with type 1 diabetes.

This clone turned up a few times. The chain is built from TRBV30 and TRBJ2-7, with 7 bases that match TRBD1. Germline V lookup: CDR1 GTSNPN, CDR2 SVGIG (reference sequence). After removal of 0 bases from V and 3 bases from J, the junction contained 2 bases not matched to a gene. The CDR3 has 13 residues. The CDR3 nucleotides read TGTGCCTGGAGTGTACAGGGGAACTACGAGCAGTACTTC. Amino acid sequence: CAWSVQGNYEQYF.

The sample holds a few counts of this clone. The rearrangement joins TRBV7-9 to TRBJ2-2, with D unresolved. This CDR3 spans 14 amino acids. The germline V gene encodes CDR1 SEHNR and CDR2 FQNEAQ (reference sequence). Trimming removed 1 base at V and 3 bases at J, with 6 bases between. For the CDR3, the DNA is TGTGCCAGCAGCTTAGGCCGGGACACCGGGGAGCTGTTTTTT. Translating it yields CASSLGRDTGELFF.

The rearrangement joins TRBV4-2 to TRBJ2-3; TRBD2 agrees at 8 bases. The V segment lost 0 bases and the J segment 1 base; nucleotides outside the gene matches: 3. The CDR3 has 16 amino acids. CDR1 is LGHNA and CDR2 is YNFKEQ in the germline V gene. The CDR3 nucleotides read TGTGCCAGCAGCCAAGATCTGCGGGGGGGCACAGATACGCAGTATTTT. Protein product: CASSQDLRGGTDTQYF.

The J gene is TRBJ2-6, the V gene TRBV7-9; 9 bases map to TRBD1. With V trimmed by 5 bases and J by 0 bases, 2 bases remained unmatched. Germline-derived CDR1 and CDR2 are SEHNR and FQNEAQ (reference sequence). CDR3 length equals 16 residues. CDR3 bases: TGTGCCAGCAGCCAGACAGGGGGCTCTGGGGCCAACGTCCTGACTTTC. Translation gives CASSQTGGSGANVLTF.

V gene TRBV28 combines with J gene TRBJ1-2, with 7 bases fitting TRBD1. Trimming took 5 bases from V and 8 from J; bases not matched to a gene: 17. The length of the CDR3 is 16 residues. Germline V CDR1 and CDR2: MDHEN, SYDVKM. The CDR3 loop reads CASSQQKSGGQRGYTF. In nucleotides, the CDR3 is TGTGCCAGCAGTCAACAGAAAAGCGGGGGACAGAGGGGCTACACCTTC.

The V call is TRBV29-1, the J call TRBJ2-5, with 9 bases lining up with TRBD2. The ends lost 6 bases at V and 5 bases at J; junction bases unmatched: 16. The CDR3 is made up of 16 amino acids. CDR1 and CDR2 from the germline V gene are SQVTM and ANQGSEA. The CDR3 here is CSVRREISGGRETQYF. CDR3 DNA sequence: TGCAGCGTCCGCCGGGAGATAAGCGGGGGGAGGGAGACCCAGTACTTC.

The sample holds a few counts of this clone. CDR3 loop: CASSSGTSGKSTDTQYF. The CDR3 DNA follows: TGCGCCAGCAGCTCCGGGACTAGCGGGAAGAGCACAGATACGCAGTATTTT. The chain has TRBV5-1 and TRBJ2-3, with 13 positions matching TRBD2. Trimming removed 3 bases from V and 0 bases from J; junction bases left unmatched: 4. Germline V gene lookup returns CDR1 SGHRS and CDR2 YFSETQ. This CDR3 has 17 amino acids.

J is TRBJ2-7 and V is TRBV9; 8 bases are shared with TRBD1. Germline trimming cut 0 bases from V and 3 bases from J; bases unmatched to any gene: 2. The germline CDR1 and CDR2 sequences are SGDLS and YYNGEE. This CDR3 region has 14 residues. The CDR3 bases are TGTGCCAGCAGCGTAGAGGGACAGGTCTACGAGCAGTACTTC. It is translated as CASSVEGQVYEQYF.

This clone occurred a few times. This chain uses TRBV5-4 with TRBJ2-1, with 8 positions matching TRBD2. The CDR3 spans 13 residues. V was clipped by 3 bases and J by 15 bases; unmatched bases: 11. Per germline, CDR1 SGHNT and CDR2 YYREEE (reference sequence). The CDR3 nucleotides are TGTGCCAGCAGCTCTAGTACCGGGACTAGTCCGTTCTTC. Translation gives CASSSSTGTSPFF.

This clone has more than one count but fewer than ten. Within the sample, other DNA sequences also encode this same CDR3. The CDR3: CASSPTGVDEKLFF. The CDR3 bases are TGTGCCAGCTCCCCGACAGGGGTGGATGAAAAACTGTTTTTT. The chain links TRBV18 to TRBJ1-4; TRBD1 matches at 8 bases. The CDR3 sequence is 14 residues long. CDR1 is KGHSH and CDR2 is LQKENI in the germline V gene. J was trimmed by 6 bases and V by 6 bases; bases with no gene match: 6.

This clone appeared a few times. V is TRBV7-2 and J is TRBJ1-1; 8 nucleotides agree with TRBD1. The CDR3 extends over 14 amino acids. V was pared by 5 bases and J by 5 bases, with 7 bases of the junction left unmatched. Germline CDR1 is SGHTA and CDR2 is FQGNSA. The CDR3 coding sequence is TGTGCCAGCAGCACTTACAGGGGGGAGACTGAAGCTTTCTTT. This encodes CASSTYRGETEAFF. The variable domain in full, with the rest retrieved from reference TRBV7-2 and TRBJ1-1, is GAGVSQSPSNKVTEKGKDVELRCDPISGHTALYWYRQSLGQGLEFLIYFQGNSAPDKSGLPSDRFSAERTGGSVSTLTIQRTQQEDSAVYLCASSTYRGETEAFFGQGTRLTVV.

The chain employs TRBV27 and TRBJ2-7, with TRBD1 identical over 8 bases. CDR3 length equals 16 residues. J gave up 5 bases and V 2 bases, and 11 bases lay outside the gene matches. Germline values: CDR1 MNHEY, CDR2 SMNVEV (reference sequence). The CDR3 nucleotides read TGTGCCAGCAGTTTAGGTGGGGCAGGGGGCTACAACGAGCAGTACTTC. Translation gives CASSLGGAGGYNEQYF.

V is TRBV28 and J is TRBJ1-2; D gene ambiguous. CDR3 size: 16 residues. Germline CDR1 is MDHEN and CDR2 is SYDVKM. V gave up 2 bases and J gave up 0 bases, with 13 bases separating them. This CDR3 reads CASSLPGTLANYGYTF. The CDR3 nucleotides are TGTGCCAGCAGTTTACCAGGAACGTTAGCTAACTATGGCTACACCTTC.

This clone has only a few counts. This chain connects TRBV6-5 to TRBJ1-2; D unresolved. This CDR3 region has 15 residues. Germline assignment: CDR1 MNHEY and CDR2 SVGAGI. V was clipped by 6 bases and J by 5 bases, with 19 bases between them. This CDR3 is CASSSFMGQEYGYTF. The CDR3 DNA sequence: TGTGCCAGCAGCTCGTTCATGGGCCAGGAATATGGCTACACCTTC.

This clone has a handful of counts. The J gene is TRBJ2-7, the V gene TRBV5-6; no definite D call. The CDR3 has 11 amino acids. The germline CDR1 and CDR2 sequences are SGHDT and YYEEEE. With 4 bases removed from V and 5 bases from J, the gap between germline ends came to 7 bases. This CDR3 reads CASSLYHEQYF. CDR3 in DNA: TGTGCCAGCAGCCTCTACCACGAGCAGTACTTC.

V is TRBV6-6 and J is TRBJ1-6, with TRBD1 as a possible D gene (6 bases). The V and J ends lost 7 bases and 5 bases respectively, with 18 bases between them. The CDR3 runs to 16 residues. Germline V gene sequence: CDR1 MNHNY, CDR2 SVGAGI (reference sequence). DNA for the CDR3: TGTGCCAGCACCGAACCCCAGGGGTACCATAATTCACCCCTCCACTTT. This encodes CASTEPQGYHNSPLHF.

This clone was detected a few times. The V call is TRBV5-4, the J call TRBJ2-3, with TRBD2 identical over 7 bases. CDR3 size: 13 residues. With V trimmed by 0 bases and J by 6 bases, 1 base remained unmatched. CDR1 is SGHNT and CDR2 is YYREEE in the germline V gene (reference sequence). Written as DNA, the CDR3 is TGTGCCAGCAGCTTGGAGACTAGCGATACGCAGTATTTT. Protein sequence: CASSLETSDTQYF.

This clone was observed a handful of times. This CDR3 reads CASSYLGTPSVYEQYF. CDR3 nucleotides: TGTGCCAGCAGTTACCTCGGGACACCTTCTGTCTACGAGCAGTACTTC. The chain carries TRBV6-6 and TRBJ2-7; perhaps TRBD1 as D (6 bases). CDR1 MNHNY and CDR2 SVGAGI come from the germline V gene (reference sequence). V lost 2 bases to trimming and J lost 3 bases, with 17 bases between them. This CDR3 has 16 residues.

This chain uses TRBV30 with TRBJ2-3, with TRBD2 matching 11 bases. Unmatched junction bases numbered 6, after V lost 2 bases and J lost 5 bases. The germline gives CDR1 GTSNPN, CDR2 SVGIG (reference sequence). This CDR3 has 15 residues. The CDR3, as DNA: TGTGCCTGGAGTTTAGCGGGGGGGCGAGGAGATACGCAGTATTTT. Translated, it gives CAWSLAGGRGDTQYF.

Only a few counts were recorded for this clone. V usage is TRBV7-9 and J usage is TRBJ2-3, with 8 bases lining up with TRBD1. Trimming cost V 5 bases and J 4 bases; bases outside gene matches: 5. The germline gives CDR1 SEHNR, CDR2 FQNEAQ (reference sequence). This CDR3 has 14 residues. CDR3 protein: CASSQSQGADTQYF. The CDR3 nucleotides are TGTGCCAGCAGCCAATCACAGGGGGCAGATACGCAGTATTTT. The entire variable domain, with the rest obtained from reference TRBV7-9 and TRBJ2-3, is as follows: DTGVSQNPRHKITKRGQNVTFRCDPISEHNRLYWYRQTLGQGPEFLTYFQNEAQLEKSRLLSDRFSAERPKGSFSTLEIQRTEQGDSAMYLCASSQSQGADTQYFGPGTRLTVL.

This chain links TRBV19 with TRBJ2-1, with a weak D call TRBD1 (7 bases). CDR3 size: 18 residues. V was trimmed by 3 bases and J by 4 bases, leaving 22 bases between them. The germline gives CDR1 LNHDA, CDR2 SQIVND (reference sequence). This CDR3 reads CASSMALPQGGSYNEQFF. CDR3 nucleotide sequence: TGTGCCAGTAGTATGGCTCTCCCCCAGGGGGGATCTTACAATGAGCAGTTCTTC.

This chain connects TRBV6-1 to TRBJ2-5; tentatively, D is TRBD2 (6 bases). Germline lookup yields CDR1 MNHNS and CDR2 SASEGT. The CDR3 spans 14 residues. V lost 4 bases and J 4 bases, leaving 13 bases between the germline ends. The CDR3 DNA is TGTGCCAGCAGTGCCGGGACTTGGGGAGAGACCCAGTACTTC. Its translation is CASSAGTWGETQYF.